This T cell receptor beta chain was recovered during a study of low-dose radiotherapy and immunotherapy resistance in tumors. Overall study context: Cohort 2 patients were irradiated with 1 Gy every two weeks, reaching 13 Gy over 26 weeks. Every six weeks patients received intravenous ipilimumab 1 mg/kg, and every two weeks they received intravenous nivolumab 240 mg. Intravenous cyclophosphamide 200 mg/m2 was given every two weeks, one day before radiation and immunotherapy.

This clonotype has ten or more counts. First-strand cDNA relied on TRAV- and TRBV-specific primers spanning alpha and beta chains. TCR amplification involved roughly 21 PCR cycles with a constant-region primer and V-primer adapter. A single record per CDR3 protein comes from TCRdb applying MiXCR to the reads. The table includes about 44,000 distinct CDR3 sequences, approximately 26% detected once. The V gene lost 0 bases and the J gene lost 0 bases, with 10 bases spanning the gap. The germline gives CDR1 SGHRS, CDR2 YFSETQ. The CDR3 is 16 amino acids. Specified time point: after trial treatment. Treatment in this sample: LDRT plus nivolumab, ipilimumab, low-dose cyclophosphamide and aspirin (RACIN trial). All of the donors were given nivolumab, ipilimumab, aspirin, low-dose cyclophosphamide and low-dose radiotherapy as part of RACIN, a single-arm trial.

The sample was PBMCs, taken after low-dose radiotherapy plus immunotherapy. The rearrangement uses TRBV5-1 and TRBJ1-3; D is unresolved. The receptor comes from a male donor with prostate cancer. The CDR3 reads CASSLGGSRSGNTIYF. In DNA form, the CDR3 reads TGCGCCAGCAGCTTGGGAGGGAGTCGCTCTGGAAACACCATATATTTT.